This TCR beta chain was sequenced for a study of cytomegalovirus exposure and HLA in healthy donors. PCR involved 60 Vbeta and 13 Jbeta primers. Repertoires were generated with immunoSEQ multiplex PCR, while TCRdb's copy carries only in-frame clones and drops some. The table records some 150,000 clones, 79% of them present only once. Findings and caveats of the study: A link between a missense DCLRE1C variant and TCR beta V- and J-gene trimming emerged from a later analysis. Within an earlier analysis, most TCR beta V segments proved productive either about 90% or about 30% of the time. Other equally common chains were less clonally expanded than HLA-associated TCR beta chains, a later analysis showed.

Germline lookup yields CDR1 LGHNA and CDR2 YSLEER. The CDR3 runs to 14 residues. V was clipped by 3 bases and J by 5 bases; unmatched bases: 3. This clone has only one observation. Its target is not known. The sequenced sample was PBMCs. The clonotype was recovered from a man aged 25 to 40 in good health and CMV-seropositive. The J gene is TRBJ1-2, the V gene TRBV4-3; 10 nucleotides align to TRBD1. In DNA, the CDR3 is TGCGCCAGCAGCCAGCCGGGACAGGGGTATGGCTACACCTTC. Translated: CASSQPGQGYGYTF.